Sequencing of this TCR beta chain was carried out in a study of T cells of healthy individuals. TCRdb recomputed calls from the 5' RACE reads with MiXCR, one row per CDR3 protein. This sample has some 100,000 distinct CDR3 sequences, with 17% found just once. This clonotype showed up just a few times. The ends lost 5 bases at V and 2 bases at J; junction bases unmatched: 6. CDR3 size: 14 residues. Germline V gene data show CDR1 as SGHRS and CDR2 as YFSETQ. The chain uses TRBV5-1 and TRBJ2-5, with 7 bases matching TRBD1. This sequence was found in a human donor in good health. The CDR3 DNA reads TGCGCCAGCAGTCCGGGACAGACTCAAGAGACCCAGTACTTC. This encodes CASSPGQTQETQYF.